These 27 T cell receptor beta chains were all obtained from the same sample, sequenced in a study of PD-1 blockade in classical Hodgkin lymphoma. Stated time point: cycle 4 day 1 (C4D1), after around six weeks of nivolumab. Each of the patients experienced relapse following autologous stem cell transplantation, and their brentuximab vedotin exposure differed. The repertoire was sequenced with immunoSEQ multiplex PCR; TCRdb's copy has only in-frame clones and lacks some. This table has roughly 50,000 clones, 90% appearing once. The sequenced sample was peripheral blood mononuclear cells (PBMCs), obtained before the fourth cycle of nivolumab. The receptors derive from a human donor with classical Hodgkin lymphoma.

The V gene is TRBV28, the J gene TRBJ1-5; D is unresolved. Trimming removed 2 bases at V and 7 bases at J, with 6 bases between. The CDR3 length is 12 residues. Germline-derived CDR1 and CDR2 are MDHEN and SYDVKM. The CDR3 nucleotides are TGTGCCAGCAGTTTAATAGTGCAGCCCCAGCATTTT. Protein sequence: CASSLIVQPQHF.

V gene TRBV11-2 combines with J gene TRBJ2-5; D perhaps matches TRBD2 (6 bases). This CDR3 spans 14 amino acids. CDR1 is SGHAT and CDR2 is FQNNGV in the germline V gene. V lost 5 bases to trimming and J lost 1 base, with 11 bases between them. This CDR3 reads CASSAWDFQETQYF. CDR3 DNA: TGTGCCAGCAGCGCCTGGGACTTCCAAGAGACCCAGTACTTC. Based on the CDR3 plus reference TRBV11-2 and TRBJ2-5, the full variable domain is EAGVAQSPRYKIIEKRQSVAFWCNPISGHATLYWYQQILGQGPKLLIQFQNNGVVDDSQLPKDRFSAERLKGVDSTLKIQPAKLEDSAVYLCASSAWDFQETQYFGPGTRLLVL.

The chain employs TRBV23-1 and TRBJ2-2, with 8 bases identical to TRBD1. TRBV23-1 is given ORF status, its function remaining uncertain. This CDR3 contains 12 residues. The V gene end was trimmed by 9 bases and the J gene end by 6 bases; junction bases not matched to a gene: 3. CDR3 residues: CARQGAPGELFF. The CDR3 DNA is TGCGCCAGGCAGGGGGCCCCCGGGGAGCTGTTTTTT.

This clone was recorded once. The chain couples TRBV6-5 to TRBJ1-1; a weak D match, TRBD1 (5 bases). V gave up 11 bases and J gave up 0 bases, with 13 bases separating them. The CDR3 runs to 13 residues. Germline assignment: CDR1 MNHEY and CDR2 SVGAGI. The CDR3 protein is CAGSQGLNTEAFF. Here the CDR3 DNA reads TGTGCCGGAAGTCAGGGTTTGAACACTGAAGCTTTCTTT.

The gene calls are TRBV19 and TRBJ2-1, with 12 positions matching TRBD2. The CDR3 loop spans 15 amino acids. The germline V gene has CDR1 LNHDA and CDR2 SQIVND (reference sequence). V shed 3 bases and J 5 bases; nucleotides not matched to a gene: 2. Here the CDR3 DNA reads TGTGCCAGTAGTATTGGACTAGCGGGGAACAATGAGCAGTTCTTC. The encoded protein is CASSIGLAGNNEQFF.

This sequence joins TRBV23-1 and TRBJ2-7; D unresolved. TRBV23-1 has ORF status, its function being uncertain. The CDR3 loop spans 16 amino acids. Trimming stripped 6 bases from V and 4 bases from J, with 22 bases between. The CDR3: CASRPRPDPRDYEQYF. CDR3 DNA sequence: TGCGCCAGCAGACCCCGACCGGACCCTCGAGATTACGAGCAGTACTTC.

The chain uses TRBV6-5 and TRBJ2-7; the D is unclear. This CDR3 has 14 residues. CDR1 is MNHEY and CDR2 is SVGAGI in the germline V gene. Trimming removed 6 bases at V and 0 bases at J, with 12 bases between. CDR3 amino acids: CASSPEISSYEQYF. CDR3 coding DNA: TGTGCCAGCAGCCCAGAGATCAGCTCCTACGAGCAGTACTTC.

The rearrangement links TRBV5-1 to TRBJ2-7, with TRBD1 matching over 9 bases. Unmatched junction bases numbered 3, after V lost 0 bases and J lost 2 bases. CDR1 and CDR2 from the germline V gene are SGHRS and YFSETQ. The CDR3 is made up of 15 amino acids. The CDR3 DNA reads TGCGCCAGCAGCTTGGGGGGGACAGGGACCTACGAGCAGTACTTC. It specifies CASSLGGTGTYEQYF.

The chain carries TRBV10-1 and TRBJ2-7; 7 bases are shared with TRBD2. Germline V CDR1 and CDR2: WNHNN, SYGVQD (reference sequence). The V segment lost 3 bases and the J segment 4 bases; nucleotides outside the gene matches: 15. The CDR3 extends over 17 amino acids. This CDR3 reads CASSDGLADSQKYEQYF. In DNA form, the CDR3 reads TGCGCCAGCAGTGACGGGCTAGCGGACTCACAAAAATACGAGCAGTACTTC.

J is TRBJ2-2 and V is TRBV12-5; D perhaps matches TRBD1 (6 bases). The CDR3 is made up of 15 amino acids. CDR1 and CDR2 from the germline V gene are LGHNT and FRNRAP. V was pared by 3 bases and J by 8 bases, with 16 bases between. The CDR3 DNA reads as TGTGCTAGTGGTTTAAGGGACATTCTCCCGGGGGAGCTGTTTTTT. Its protein product is CASGLRDILPGELFF. Full variable domain (missing parts from reference TRBV12-5 and TRBJ2-2): DARVTQTPRHKVTEMGQEVTMRCQPILGHNTVFWYRQTMMQGLELLAYFRNRAPLDDSGMPKDRFSAEMPDATLATLKIQPSEPRDSAVYFCASGLRDILPGELFFGEGSRLTVL.

The CDR3 nucleotides read TGTGCCAGCAGCTTCGCTAGCGGGAGTAGTTTCGGGTTCTCCTACGAGCAGTACTTC. Translated, it gives CASSFASGSSFGFSYEQYF. V is TRBV11-3 and J is TRBJ2-7; 10 bases line up with TRBD2. The V gene end was trimmed by 3 bases and the J gene end by 0 bases; junction bases not matched to a gene: 14. The germline CDR1 and CDR2 sequences are SGHNT and YENEEA. There are 19 residues in the CDR3. The full variable domain, rest sourced from reference TRBV11-3 and TRBJ2-7, is EAGVVQSPRYKIIEKKQPVAFWCNPISGHNTLYWYLQNLGQGPELLIRYENEEAVDDSQLPKDRFSAERLKGVDSTLKIQPAELGDSAVYLCASSFASGSSFGFSYEQYFGPGTRLTVT.

Turning to this clone: A read error may account for a junction end that differs from germline. The V call is TRBV9, the J call TRBJ1-1, with a possible D match to TRBD1 (5 bases). This CDR3 spans 11 amino acids. Per germline, CDR1 SGDLS and CDR2 YYNGEE. This chain's CDR3 is CASSPDTEAFF. The CDR3 nucleotides are TGTGCCAGCAGCCCGGACACAGAAGCTTTCTTT.

The chain is built from TRBV28 and TRBJ1-1, with no clear D. V was cut by 3 bases and J by 6 bases, with 14 bases left in between. This CDR3 is 14 amino acids long. CDR1 is MDHEN, CDR2 SYDVKM, per germline. CDR3: CASSFGLSGAEAFF. The CDR3 bases are TGTGCCAGCAGTTTTGGATTGTCTGGGGCTGAAGCTTTCTTT.

The genes are TRBV11-3 and TRBJ1-1; TRBD1 agrees at 9 bases. The CDR3 is made up of 14 amino acids. The trim removed 5 bases at V and 6 bases at J, leaving 7 bases unmatched. Germline V gene lookup returns CDR1 SGHNT and CDR2 YENEEA. CDR3 sequence reads: CASSLYRGRAEAFF. CDR3 DNA: TGTGCCAGCAGCCTCTACAGGGGGCGGGCTGAAGCTTTCTTT.

J is TRBJ2-7 and V is TRBV28, with TRBD1 matching 8 bases. Germline trimming cut 5 bases from V and 5 bases from J; bases unmatched to any gene: 11. From germline, CDR1 is MDHEN and CDR2 SYDVKM. This CDR3 has 15 amino acids. DNA of the CDR3: TGTGCCAGCAGTCCATGGACAGGGCCAAACCACGAGCAGTACTTC. It specifies CASSPWTGPNHEQYF.

The chain joins TRBV30 to TRBJ1-6, with a tentative D call TRBD1 (6 bases). The V and J ends lost 4 bases and 10 bases respectively, with 11 bases between them. The CDR3 covers 12 residues. CDR1 is GTSNPN and CDR2 is SVGIG in the germline V gene (reference sequence). The CDR3 spells CAWKGGVSPLHF. In DNA form, the CDR3 reads TGTGCCTGGAAGGGGGGGGTGTCACCCCTCCACTTT. Filled out from reference TRBV30 and TRBJ1-6, the complete variable domain reads SQTIHQWPATLVQPVGSPLSLECTVEGTSNPNLYWYRQAAGRGLQLLFYSVGIGQISSEVPQNLSASRPQDRQFILSSKKLLLSDSGFYLCAWKGGVSPLHFGNGTRLTVT.

The chain has TRBV6-1 and TRBJ2-7; a possible D gene is TRBD1 (5 bases). V lost 2 bases, J lost 2 bases, and 7 bases lay in between. Germline lookup yields CDR1 MNHNS and CDR2 SASEGT. The CDR3 has 13 amino acids. The CDR3 is CASSENRPYEQYF. CDR3 DNA: TGTGCCAGCAGTGAAAACAGGCCCTACGAGCAGTACTTC.

This clone came up a few times. This chain uses TRBV4-1 with TRBJ2-1, with 8 bases lining up with TRBD2. V lost 2 bases to trimming and J lost 4 bases; unmatched junction nucleotides: 7. Germline V lookup: CDR1 MGHRA, CDR2 YSYEKL. The CDR3 totals 16 residues. The DNA for the CDR3 is TGCGCCAGCAGCCAATTGGGGACTAGGGAATACAATGAGCAGTTCTTC. Its translation: CASSQLGTREYNEQFF.

The chain combines TRBV15 with TRBJ1-5; TRBD1 matches at 7 bases. The CDR3 sequence is 17 residues long. Trimming at V came to 7 bases and at J to 1 base, leaving 13 bases not matched to a gene. Per the germline V gene, CDR1 is LNHNV and CDR2 is YYDKDF (reference sequence). This CDR3 is CATTLERQGRSNQPQHF. The CDR3 coding sequence is TGTGCCACCACCTTGGAAAGACAGGGAAGGAGCAATCAGCCCCAGCATTTT.

The chain recombines TRBV5-1 with TRBJ2-7, with 7 bases fitting TRBD1. The CDR3 contains 14 residues. CDR1 SGHRS and CDR2 YFSETQ come from the germline V gene. Trimming at V came to 0 bases and at J to 6 bases, leaving 6 bases not matched to a gene. CDR3 DNA: TGCGCCAGCAGCTTGGTCGGGGACAGTGGCGAGCAGTACTTC. Translated: CASSLVGDSGEQYF.

The rearrangement links TRBV11-1 to TRBJ2-5; tentatively, D is TRBD1 (7 bases). Trimming left V 6 bases short and J 3 bases short, with 17 bases between. This CDR3 spans 15 amino acids. Germline CDR1 SGHAT, CDR2 FQDESV (reference sequence). The CDR3 loop is CASSRRGARKETQYF. CDR3 nucleotides: TGTGCCAGCAGTCGCAGGGGGGCGCGGAAAGAGACCCAGTACTTC.

The chain has TRBV5-1 and TRBJ2-7; perhaps TRBD2 as D (6 bases). The CDR3 is made up of 14 amino acids. The germline gives CDR1 SGHRS, CDR2 YFSETQ. Trimming removed 3 bases from V and 1 base from J, with 11 bases in between. This CDR3 reads CASSWGGASYEQYF. The CDR3 nucleotides are TGCGCCAGCAGCTGGGGAGGCGCATCCTACGAGCAGTACTTC.

This rearrangement joins TRBV11-3 to TRBJ2-2; D may be TRBD1 or TRBD2 (5 bases each). The CDR3 contains 17 residues. Per the germline V gene, CDR1 is SGHNT and CDR2 is YENEEA. Trimming shortened V by 2 bases and J by 2 bases, and 15 bases separated the two germline ends. CDR3 bases: TGTGCCAGCAGCTTACCCGGGGCCAGCGGAAACACCGGGGAGCTGTTTTTT. This codes for CASSLPGASGNTGELFF.

V is TRBV2 and J is TRBJ2-7; no clear D gene. The CDR3 spans 15 residues. Germline assignment: CDR1 SNHLY and CDR2 FYNNEI. V was shortened by 5 bases and J by 0 bases, with 14 bases between the two germline ends. For the CDR3, the DNA is TGTGCCAGCAGTCGGACGGATAAAAGCTCCTACGAGCAGTACTTC. Translation gives CASSRTDKSSYEQYF.

The CDR3 reads CAISGAGTDTQYF. DNA for the CDR3: TGTGCCATCAGCGGAGCGGGCACAGATACGCAGTATTTT. This rearrangement joins TRBV10-3 to TRBJ2-3, with a weak D call TRBD2 (5 bases). Germline V CDR1 and CDR2: ENHRY, SYGVKD. Trimming stripped 6 bases from V and 1 base from J, with 8 bases between. The CDR3 runs to 13 residues.

The rearrangement links TRBV28 to TRBJ1-1; no firm D call. This CDR3 is built from 16 residues. Trimming removed 3 bases from V and 6 bases from J, with 20 bases in between. From germline, CDR1 is MDHEN and CDR2 SYDVKM. In nucleotides, the CDR3 is TGTGCCAGCAGTTTTCGAGAGGGAGGAAAAAATGCTGAAGCTTTCTTT. It specifies CASSFREGGKNAEAFF.

The V and J genes are TRBV5-1 and TRBJ2-7; D gene uncertain. Trimming left V 0 bases short and J 2 bases short, with 9 bases between. CDR1 and CDR2 (germline): SGHRS, YFSETQ. The CDR3 has 14 residues. CDR3 DNA sequence: TGCGCCAGCAGCTTGGTGACACAAACCTACGAGCAGTACTTC. Protein product: CASSLVTQTYEQYF.